The 10 T cell receptor beta chains below were found in one sample sequenced in a study of radiation and T cells in renal cell carcinoma (TCRdb year 2020). This specimen's time point label, interpreted: baseline pretreatment blood. The treatment or condition label corresponds to: 15 Gy SBRT to primary tumor, nephrectomy 4 weeks later. The library relied on the immunoSEQ multiplex PCR assay. As stored in TCRdb, this immuneACCESS dataset retains in-frame rearrangements with V and J assigned. A fraction of the clones does not appear; measured against another copy, unresolved V genes explain less than half of the discrepancy, and the remainder lacks a known reason. The sample table lists 100,000 or so clones, about 86% of them with a count of one. About 7.9% of the sample is in the top ten clones. This specimen was blood, taken from a patient whose treatment included radiotherapy and nephrectomy. Receptors were obtained from a man aged 50-59 years with renal cell carcinoma.

CDR3 sequence: CASLDRDRLGYEQFF. The CDR3 nucleotides are TGTGCCAGCTTGGACCGGGACAGATTAGGCTATGAGCAGTTCTTC. The chain joins TRBV5-8 to TRBJ2-1; the match to TRBD1 covers 7 bases. This CDR3 contains 15 residues. Germline values: CDR1 SGHTS, CDR2 YDEGEE. Trimming cost V 7 bases and J 8 bases; bases outside gene matches: 15.

This chain links TRBV6-6 with TRBJ2-7, with TRBD1 matching over 9 bases. Per the germline V gene, CDR1 is MNHNY and CDR2 is SVGAGI (reference sequence). V trimming: 6 bases; J trimming: 2 bases; junction bases outside the gene matches: 5. The CDR3 consists of 14 residues. The chain's CDR3 is CASSGQGTTYEQYF. CDR3 in DNA: TGTGCCAGCAGCGGACAGGGGACAACCTACGAGCAGTACTTC.

The V and J genes are TRBV5-8 and TRBJ1-6; perhaps TRBD1 as D (5 bases). Trimming left V 4 bases short and J 8 bases short, with 10 bases between. Germline V gene lookup returns CDR1 SGHTS and CDR2 YDEGEE. The CDR3 runs to 13 residues. CDR3 region: CASSMRGDSPLHF. CDR3 DNA sequence: TGTGCCAGCAGCATGCGAGGGGATTCACCCCTCCACTTT.

This sequence joins TRBV2 and TRBJ1-2; D remains ambiguous. Germline V CDR1 and CDR2: SNHLY, FYNNEI. Between the trimmed V and J ends, which lost 4 bases and 8 bases, there was a span of 20 bases. The CDR3 contains 15 residues. CDR3 sequence (DNA): TGTGCCAGCAGTGTACTGATTTCATCGGGGTTCGGCTACACCTTC. It specifies CASSVLISSGFGYTF.

The J gene is TRBJ1-2, the V gene TRBV6-5, with 10 bases matching TRBD1. CDR3 length: 14 residues. Germline V gives CDR1 MNHEY, CDR2 SVGAGI. The ends lost 5 bases at V and 7 bases at J; junction bases unmatched: 7. The CDR3 DNA reads TGTGCCAGCAGTACGGGACAGGGGCTTGGTGGCTACACCTTC. This codes for CASSTGQGLGGYTF.

CDR3 amino acids: CASSQAGAKNIQYF. The DNA for the CDR3 is TGTGCCAGCAGTCAAGCGGGAGCCAAAAACATTCAGTACTTC. The chain uses TRBV13 and TRBJ2-4, with D perhaps matching TRBD2 (6 bases). V lost 6 bases to trimming and J lost 0 bases, with 9 bases between them. Germline CDR1 PRHDT, CDR2 FYEKMQ (reference sequence). The CDR3 is made up of 14 amino acids.

V usage is TRBV29-1 and J usage is TRBJ2-7; D not resolved. This CDR3 spans 11 amino acids. The V gene's germline CDR1 is SQVTM and CDR2 ANQGSEA. Trimming shortened V by 3 bases and J by 4 bases, and 7 bases separated the two germline ends. Here the CDR3 DNA reads TGCAGCGTTGAGGTGGGGTACGAGCAGTACTTC. Protein product: CSVEVGYEQYF.

V usage is TRBV2 and J usage is TRBJ2-3; D is unresolved. Germline V gene lookup returns CDR1 SNHLY and CDR2 FYNNEI. The CDR3 is made up of 15 amino acids. Trimming took 8 bases from V and 5 from J, leaving 20 bases between them. As DNA, the CDR3 is TGTGCCAGCCGCCCGCTAGGGTTGCTCGGAGATACGCAGTATTTT. It translates to CASRPLGLLGDTQYF.

The CDR3 nucleotides read TGTGCCACTGAGAGGGGCTCCCAAGAGACCCAGTACTTC. The encoded protein is CATERGSQETQYF. This sequence joins TRBV2 and TRBJ2-5; perhaps D is TRBD1 or TRBD2 (5 bases each). The V gene's germline CDR1 is SNHLY and CDR2 FYNNEI. The V end lost 10 bases, the J end lost 1 base, and 13 bases lay between the germline ends. This CDR3 has 13 amino acids.

This clone was found a few times. The chain joins TRBV10-3 to TRBJ1-3; D gene unclear. Germline V gene data show CDR1 as ENHRY and CDR2 as SYGVKD. The V and J ends lost 4 bases and 3 bases respectively, with 7 bases between them. This CDR3 spans 13 amino acids. This CDR3 reads CAISGAVGNTIYF. The DNA of the CDR3 is TGTGCCATCAGTGGGGCAGTTGGAAACACCATATATTTT.